A single sample is the source of the 32 T cell receptor beta chains below, sequenced in a study of memory CD4+ T cells and cytomegalovirus serostatus. Sequenced by immunoSEQ multiplex PCR; TCRdb stores in-frame clones only, minus some. This repertoire shows fewer than 90,000 clones, around 82% found once; its top ten account for approximately 2.4%. The sort gate was single viable CD3+CD4+CD8-CD45RO+ cells for memory CD4+ T cells. The material sequenced was memory CD4+ T cells from blood. The source of these receptors is an adult in good health and CMV-seropositive.

The chain carries TRBV18 and TRBJ1-1; TRBD1 is a possible D gene (5 bases). V dropped 3 bases and J dropped 10 bases, with 9 bases sitting between them. CDR1 is KGHSH and CDR2 is LQKENI in the germline V gene. There are 11 residues in the CDR3. CDR3 loop: CASSPGDGAFF. For the CDR3, the DNA is TGTGCCAGCTCACCGGGGGACGGAGCTTTCTTT.

The chain joins TRBV6-4 to TRBJ1-5; D remains ambiguous. CDR1 and CDR2 (germline): MRHNA, SNTAGT. This CDR3 spans 13 amino acids. V was shortened by 4 bases and J by 0 bases, with 4 bases between the two germline ends. The CDR3 DNA reads as TGTGCCAGCAGTGCAGATAGCAATCAGCCCCAGCATTTT. It encodes CASSADSNQPQHF.

The chain combines TRBV7-6 with TRBJ2-7; 10 nucleotides line up with TRBD1. Looked up from germline, CDR1 is SGHVS and CDR2 is FNYEAQ. The CDR3 is made up of 13 amino acids. V gave up 4 bases and J gave up 5 bases; unmatched junction bases: 2. CDR3 bases: TGTGCCAGCAGCTCGGGACAGGGGAACGAGCAGTACGTC. It is translated as CASSSGQGNEQYV.

This sequence joins TRBV6-6 and TRBJ2-3; D unresolved. The V end lost 5 bases, the J end lost 6 bases, and 9 bases lay between the germline ends. Germline assignment: CDR1 MNHNY and CDR2 SVGAGI (reference sequence). CDR3 length: 12 amino acids. The CDR3 sequence is CASSPRADTQYF. The CDR3 DNA follows: TGTGCCAGCAGTCCCCGAGCGGATACGCAGTATTTT.

With regard to this clone: At one end the junction does not follow the germline gene, possibly because of a read error. The chain carries TRBV7-9 and TRBJ2-7; D unresolved. The CDR3 is 11 amino acids. Germline V gene lookup returns CDR1 SEHNR and CDR2 FQNEAQ (reference sequence). The CDR3 DNA is TGTGCCAGCAGCTTAGAATACGAGCAATACTTC. The encoded protein is CASSLEYEQYF.

The chain links TRBV6-5 to TRBJ1-5; tentatively, D is TRBD1 (6 bases). This CDR3 contains 14 residues. Trimming took 5 bases from V and 4 from J, leaving 12 bases between them. In germline, CDR1 is MNHEY, CDR2 SVGAGI. CDR3 nucleotide sequence: TGTGCCAGCAGTGCCCGGGACATAAATCAGCCCCAGCATTTT. This encodes CASSARDINQPQHF.

The genes are TRBV5-4 and TRBJ2-7, with D possibly being TRBD2 (7 bases). Germline-derived CDR1 and CDR2 are SGHNT and YYREEE (reference sequence). V shed 2 bases and J shed 2 bases, with 17 bases lying between them. CDR3 length: 16 amino acids. CDR3 coding DNA: TGTGCCAGCAGCTTTGGGGGGGGCCCTAAGACCTACGAGCAGTACTTC. Translation gives CASSFGGGPKTYEQYF.

This clone was counted many times. The chain joins TRBV12-5 to TRBJ2-5; no clear D. There are 14 residues in the CDR3. The germline V gene encodes CDR1 LGHNT and CDR2 FRNRAP. V shed 1 base and J shed 5 bases, with 11 bases lying between them. As DNA, the CDR3 is TGTGCTAGTGGTTTGGCCCCTCCACGGGAGACCCAGTACTTC. It specifies CASGLAPPRETQYF.

The V and J genes are TRBV27 and TRBJ1-2; D remains ambiguous. Germline V CDR1 and CDR2: MNHEY, SMNVEV (reference sequence). The CDR3 has 13 amino acids. The ends were cut back, 7 bases at V and 0 bases at J, with 9 bases in the middle. CDR3 in amino acids: CASKPPTNYGYTF. CDR3 bases: TGTGCCAGCAAACCTCCTACTAACTATGGCTACACCTTC.

Only a few counts were recorded for this clone. The CDR3 nucleotides are TGTGCCAGCAGTTTTGAAAGAAGGTCACCCCTCCACTTT. This codes for CASSFERRSPLHF. The chain joins TRBV6-5 to TRBJ1-6; D gene uncertain. Between the trimmed V and J ends, which lost 4 bases and 10 bases, there was a span of 11 bases. The germline V gene has CDR1 MNHEY and CDR2 SVGAGI. The CDR3 has 13 amino acids.

The chain recombines TRBV19 with TRBJ1-6; D is unresolved. Germline CDR1 reads LNHDA; CDR2 reads SQIVND (reference sequence). The CDR3 has 13 residues. Trimming took 3 bases from V and 11 from J, leaving 11 bases between them. This CDR3 is CASSIGREAPLHF. For the CDR3, the DNA is TGTGCCAGTAGTATTGGCAGAGAGGCACCCCTCCACTTT.

This sequence joins TRBV29-1 and TRBJ2-5; D possibly corresponds to TRBD2 (5 bases). This CDR3 is built from 14 residues. The V gene's germline CDR1 is SQVTM and CDR2 ANQGSEA. Trimming cost V 4 bases and J 4 bases, with 16 bases left between them. The CDR3 bases are TGCAGCGTTGTTCTCGCCGGGGTGGGAGAGACCCAGTACTTC. The encoded protein is CSVVLAGVGETQYF. Based on the CDR3 plus reference TRBV29-1 and TRBJ2-5, the full variable domain is SAVISQKPSRDICQRGTSLTIQCQVDSQVTMMFWYRQQPGQSLTLIATANQGSEATYESGFVIDKFPISRPNLTFSTLTVSNMSPEDSSIYLCSVVLAGVGETQYFGPGTRLLVL.

This rearrangement joins TRBV5-1 to TRBJ2-3; TRBD2 might be the D (6 bases). The germline gives CDR1 SGHRS, CDR2 YFSETQ. Trimming removed 3 bases at V and 4 bases at J, with 12 bases between. CDR3 length: 14 residues. CDR3 sequence: CASSYGGGADTQYF. The DNA of the CDR3 is TGCGCCAGCAGCTACGGAGGCGGGGCAGATACGCAGTATTTT.

This chain uses TRBV5-4 with TRBJ1-2, with 8 bases fitting TRBD1. CDR3 length equals 15 residues. In germline, CDR1 is SGHNT, CDR2 YYREEE (reference sequence). V lost 4 bases, J lost 4 bases, and 9 bases stayed unmatched. The CDR3 reads CASSPGGAALYGYTF. The CDR3 coding sequence is TGTGCCAGCAGCCCAGGGGGCGCTGCCCTCTATGGCTACACCTTC.

In this sample, this clone turned up a few times. The CDR3 DNA reads TGTGCCAGTAGTATCGCGGGGGACGGCTACACCTTC. Amino acids: CASSIAGDGYTF. The gene calls are TRBV19 and TRBJ1-2, with a weak D call TRBD1 (5 bases). Per the germline V gene, CDR1 is LNHDA and CDR2 is SQIVND (reference sequence). Trimming stripped 3 bases from V and 8 bases from J, with 10 bases between. This CDR3 contains 12 residues.

This clone was counted between two and nine times. This chain joins TRBV30 and TRBJ1-3; tentatively, D is TRBD1 (5 bases). This CDR3 has 15 amino acids. V was trimmed by 0 bases and J by 3 bases, leaving 12 bases between them. Per germline, CDR1 GTSNPN and CDR2 SVGIG (reference sequence). In nucleotides, the CDR3 is TGTGCCTGGAGTGTACAGCAGGGTTTTGGAAACACCATATATTTT. It codes for CAWSVQQGFGNTIYF.

The CDR3 sequence: CASSPYRADETQYF. The DNA for the CDR3 is TGTGCCAGCAGCCCGTACAGGGCGGACGAGACCCAGTACTTC. This rearrangement joins TRBV7-9 to TRBJ2-5; D may be TRBD1 (6 bases). In germline, CDR1 is SEHNR, CDR2 FQNEAQ (reference sequence). V lost 5 bases to trimming and J lost 5 bases, with 15 bases between them. This CDR3 spans 14 amino acids. Drawing the rest from reference TRBV7-9 and TRBJ2-5, the complete variable domain is DTGVSQNPRHKITKRGQNVTFRCDPISEHNRLYWYRQTLGQGPEFLTYFQNEAQLEKSRLLSDRFSAERPKGSFSTLEIQRTEQGDSAMYLCASSPYRADETQYFGPGTRLLVL.

This clone has more than one count but fewer than ten. The chain has TRBV11-3 and TRBJ2-2; TRBD2 matches at 10 bases. V shed 4 bases, J shed 3 bases, and the junction held 5 bases outside the gene matches. The germline CDR1 and CDR2 sequences are SGHNT and YENEEA. The CDR3 loop spans 16 amino acids. The CDR3 DNA is TGTGCCAGCAGCTCTAGCGGGAGTGTCGACACCGGGGAGCTGTTTTTT. Translation gives CASSSSGSVDTGELFF.

This clone has just a few counts. This rearrangement joins TRBV18 to TRBJ2-2; D remains ambiguous. The CDR3 has 15 residues. Looked up from germline, CDR1 is KGHSH and CDR2 is LQKENI. The germline V and J ends were trimmed by 2 bases and 9 bases, with 16 bases remaining between them. CDR3 protein: CASSPSRAMSRELFF. For the CDR3, the DNA is TGTGCCAGCTCACCAAGTCGGGCTATGAGCCGGGAGCTGTTTTTT.

The chain has TRBV12-5 and TRBJ2-3, with 15 bases fitting TRBD2. The V gene's germline CDR1 is LGHNT and CDR2 FRNRAP. The V and J ends lost 6 bases and 2 bases, in that order; junction bases with no gene match: 9. This CDR3 contains 18 residues. CDR3 residues: CASGPGTSGRSSTDTQYF. CDR3 sequence (DNA): TGTGCTAGTGGACCCGGGACTAGCGGGAGGAGTTCCACAGATACGCAGTATTTT. The complete variable domain, with remaining parts taken from reference TRBV12-5 and TRBJ2-3, reads DARVTQTPRHKVTEMGQEVTMRCQPILGHNTVFWYRQTMMQGLELLAYFRNRAPLDDSGMPKDRFSAEMPDATLATLKIQPSEPRDSAVYFCASGPGTSGRSSTDTQYFGPGTRLTVL.

V is TRBV5-4 and J is TRBJ1-3; D is unresolved. Germline V CDR1 and CDR2: SGHNT, YYREEE (reference sequence). The V end lost 0 bases, the J end lost 2 bases, and 12 bases lay between the germline ends. This CDR3 has 16 amino acids. CDR3 sequence (DNA): TGTGCCAGCAGCTTGGGGTTCGGAAGCGCTGGAAACACCATATATTTT. Its protein is CASSLGFGSAGNTIYF.

This rearrangement joins TRBV30 to TRBJ2-5, with 7 bases fitting TRBD2. CDR1 is GTSNPN and CDR2 is SVGIG in the germline V gene (reference sequence). The CDR3 runs 13 residues. V shed 4 bases and J 7 bases; nucleotides not matched to a gene: 9. Here the CDR3 reads CAWNTGLEGTQYF. The CDR3 DNA follows: TGTGCCTGGAACACCGGACTAGAAGGGACCCAGTACTTC.

This clone has more than one count but fewer than ten. The rearrangement links TRBV28 to TRBJ1-2, with D unclear. Germline CDR1 MDHEN, CDR2 SYDVKM. The CDR3 spans 13 residues. The ends were cut back, 2 bases at V and 4 bases at J, with 8 bases in the middle. The CDR3 is CASSLQQSYGYTF. The CDR3 nucleotides read TGTGCCAGCAGTTTACAACAATCCTATGGCTACACCTTC.

There are a few counts of this clone. The V gene is TRBV7-2, the J gene TRBJ1-2; tentatively, D is TRBD1 (6 bases). Germline V lookup: CDR1 SGHTA, CDR2 FQGNSA. The CDR3 loop spans 13 amino acids. Trimming took 2 bases from V and 8 from J, leaving 12 bases between them. The CDR3 protein is CASSLSGDRGYTF. CDR3 bases: TGTGCCAGCAGCTTATCTGGTGACAGGGGCTACACCTTC.

V usage is TRBV7-8 and J usage is TRBJ2-1, with TRBD2 matching 10 bases. The V gene's germline CDR1 is SGHVS and CDR2 FQNEAQ. This CDR3 is built from 17 residues. V lost 6 bases, J lost 0 bases, and 8 bases stayed unmatched. The CDR3 DNA sequence: TGTGCCAGCAGTGAAGGGGGACTAGCGACCTCCTACAATGAGCAGTTCTTC. Translated: CASSEGGLATSYNEQFF.

The CDR3 loop reads CASSFPRDRGNGELFF. The CDR3 DNA reads TGTGCCAGCAGTTTTCCCCGGGACAGGGGGAACGGGGAGCTGTTTTTT. The chain links TRBV6-6 to TRBJ2-2, with TRBD1 matching 11 bases. V was clipped by 4 bases and J by 7 bases; unmatched bases: 8. CDR3 length: 16 residues. Germline V gene data show CDR1 as MNHNY and CDR2 as SVGAGI (reference sequence).

The rearrangement joins TRBV19 to TRBJ2-1; TRBD1 aligns across 7 bases. CDR1 LNHDA and CDR2 SQIVND come from the germline V gene (reference sequence). Trimming cost V 6 bases and J 7 bases; bases outside gene matches: 12. The CDR3 loop spans 15 amino acids. CDR3 nucleotides: TGTGCCAGTAGGGCCGACAGGGTCTCCTTAAATGAGCAGTTCTTC. Encoded protein: CASRADRVSLNEQFF.

The chain has TRBV5-1 and TRBJ1-1; no reliable D call. Germline assignment: CDR1 SGHRS and CDR2 YFSETQ. The CDR3 spans 12 residues. Trimming removed 2 bases from V and 4 bases from J, with 6 bases in between. CDR3 loop: CASSFPGTEAFF. In nucleotides, the CDR3 is TGCGCCAGCAGCTTCCCAGGCACTGAAGCTTTCTTT.

J is TRBJ2-1 and V is TRBV28, with 9 bases identical to TRBD2. Germline loops: CDR1 MDHEN, CDR2 SYDVKM. Trimming removed 5 bases from V and 4 bases from J; junction bases left unmatched: 9. The CDR3 extends over 16 amino acids. Here the CDR3 reads CASSPLSSGAYNEQFF. The CDR3 DNA sequence: TGTGCCAGCAGTCCCCTATCTAGCGGGGCTTACAATGAGCAGTTCTTC.

The chain links TRBV23-1 to TRBJ1-2; 8 bases align to TRBD1. TRBV23-1 is identified as an open reading frame with a role that is uncertain. The trim removed 3 bases at V and 3 bases at J, leaving 3 bases unmatched. This CDR3 spans 14 amino acids. This chain's CDR3 is CASSHLDRDYGYTF. The CDR3 nucleotides read TGCGCCAGCAGTCATTTGGACAGGGACTATGGCTACACCTTC.

The rearrangement uses TRBV30 and TRBJ2-1; D is unresolved. Trimming took off 0 bases at V and 9 bases at J, with 21 bases between the two ends. The CDR3 has 16 amino acids. Germline values: CDR1 GTSNPN, CDR2 SVGIG (reference sequence). The CDR3 region has the DNA TGTGCCTGGAGTGTACCCCCGACTCACCCGGGCGGTGAGCAGTTCTTC. This encodes CAWSVPPTHPGGEQFF.

This clone was seen a few times. The J gene is TRBJ1-2, the V gene TRBV29-1, with D possibly TRBD1 on 5 matching bases. V lost 3 bases and J 8 bases, leaving 10 bases between the germline ends. The length of the CDR3 is 11 residues. Germline V gene data show CDR1 as SQVTM and CDR2 as ANQGSEA. The CDR3 sequence is CSVEGGDGYTF. The CDR3 DNA sequence: TGCAGCGTTGAGGGGGGGGACGGCTACACCTTC.